This T cell receptor beta chain emerged from a study of cytomegalovirus exposure and HLA in healthy donors. Turning to the study itself: The 95 to 150 validation repertoires and the roughly 680 first-cohort repertoires shared a platform, a later analysis reported. Findings and limits, study-wide: Rarity marked most TCR sequences, yet some public TCRs occurred in many donors.

Only in-frame clones appear in the TCRdb table, and some are missing; sequencing was by immunoSEQ multiplex PCR. The sample holds over 70,000 clones, roughly 90% seen once. About this clone itself: Its antigen is currently unknown.

The clonotype was recovered from a woman aged 18-29 years in good health and CMV-seropositive. Sequences were obtained from PBMCs.

Here the CDR3 reads CASSSTGIGNTIYF. The CDR3 DNA reads as TGTGCCAGCAGTTCTACAGGGATCGGAAACACCATATATTTT. The chain joins TRBV6-6 to TRBJ1-3, with D tentatively TRBD1 (6 bases). This CDR3 has 14 residues. The germline CDR1 and CDR2 sequences are MNHNY and SVGAGI (reference sequence). V lost 4 bases and J 4 bases, leaving 11 bases between the germline ends.